This T cell receptor (beta chain) was observed in a study of identical twins. Study conclusions and caveats: A partial confounding effect on zero-insertion analyses could come from invariant MAIT and iNKT cells. Whereas memory repertoires showed no such difference, abundant cord blood beta clonotypes carried fewer insertions.

Unique molecular identifiers were present on cDNA, and template switching added a universal primer site. One entry per CDR3 protein results from TCRdb running MiXCR on the 5' RACE reads. In the table there are approximately 250,000 distinct CDR3 sequences, about 6.7% of which are singletons. Ten or more counts support this clonotype. The antigen remains unidentified. The ends lost 0 bases at V and 7 bases at J; junction bases unmatched: 4. Germline CDR1 MNHEY, CDR2 SVGAGI. The CDR3 sequence is 15 residues long. This sample was also put to use in a study of T cells expressing NK-cell markers.

Sequenced: CD8+ T cells sorted from blood. The receptor was derived from a woman aged 18-29 years in good health. The V gene is TRBV6-5, the J gene TRBJ2-1, with 9 bases lining up with TRBD2. In nucleotides, the CDR3 is TGTGCCAGCAGTTACTCGTCTAGCGGGACGAATGAGCAGTTCTTC. Translated: CASSYSSSGTNEQFF.